This T cell receptor (beta chain) was profiled in a study of OX40 agonist ivuxolimab in advanced cancers. Study summary: A mean age of around 66 years, range roughly 23 to 85, was recorded, and roughly 80% were male. The study reported partial responses in three patients: one hepatocellular carcinoma, two cutaneous melanoma.

The V end was cut by 0 bases, the J end by 0 bases, with 6 bases between. Looked up from germline, CDR1 is SGHTS and CDR2 is YDEGEE. The CDR3 spans 14 residues. Repertoires were generated with immunoSEQ multiplex PCR, while TCRdb's copy carries only in-frame clones and drops some. The sample holds tens of thousands of clones, 80% to 90% seen once. Findings of the study overall: Relatively little clonal expansion, among the lowest observed, appeared in partial responders at 0.1-3.0 mg/kg. In general, CD8+ T cells held more expanded clones than CD4+ did, on average.

To note about this clone: The target antigen is unknown.

V usage is TRBV5-8 and J usage is TRBJ1-2; D may be TRBD1 (5 bases). The material sequenced was CD4+ or CD8+ T cells sorted from blood, taken in a trial of the OX40 agonist ivuxolimab. The receptor was isolated from an adult with an advanced solid tumor such as melanoma, head and neck, liver or kidney cancer. The CDR3, as DNA: TGTGCCAGCAGCTTGGGACAGCCTAACTATGGCTACACCTTC. This translates into CASSLGQPNYGYTF. The variable domain in full, completed from reference TRBV5-8 and TRBJ1-2, reads EAGVTQSPTHLIKTRGQQATLRCSPISGHTSVYWYQQALGLGLQFLLWYDEGEERNRGNFPPRFSGRQFPNYSSELNVNALELEDSALYLCASSLGQPNYGYTFGSGTRLTVV.